The present T cell receptor beta chain was sequenced within a study of HIV-infected patients and healthy controls. About this clonotype itself: The antigen is not known.

CDR1 WSHSY and CDR2 SAAADI come from the germline V gene. CDR3 length equals 16 residues. V shed 5 bases and J 3 bases; nucleotides not matched to a gene: 7. Follow-up blood was drawn about 14 weeks, roughly three months, after antiretroviral therapy began. The repertoire came from unfractionated whole blood and reflected all unsorted peripheral T cells. Study-wide results and limits: HIV-infected patients and controls differed significantly in mean usage of eight alpha and eight beta V genes. Healthy controls carried many MAIT alpha-chain CDR3s, while HIV+ repertoires had few. During therapy, HIV-associated CDR3s fell significantly in frequency, while CMV-associated CDR3s did not change significantly.

Alpha and beta constant-region primers primed reverse transcription of around 540 ng RNA. Each of the alpha and beta chains got its own library through chain-specific third strand synthesis with indices. Two random hexamers, added before amplification and joined, formed each molecule's 12-nucleotide barcode. Each CDR3 protein is one row after TCRdb ran MiXCR on the 5' RACE reads. Of 5,500 to 7,500 distinct CDR3 sequences in the sample, about 10% were seen once. The chain recombines TRBV10-2 with TRBJ2-5, with 12 bases identical to TRBD2. Sequenced here: blood, sampled during antiretroviral therapy. The origin of this receptor is an adult with HIV infection. The CDR3 DNA sequence: TGCGCCAGCAGTCGTTCTAGCGGGGGGGAAGAAGAGACCCAGTACTTC. Protein: CASSRSSGGEEETQYF.